This entry lists 27 T cell receptor beta chains sequenced from one sample in a study of TIL therapy for anti-PD-1-resistant metastatic lung cancer. Time point defined: pre-treatment sample, taken before nivolumab and TIL therapy. Most excised metastases sampled were pleural nodules or supraclavicular lymph nodes. Sequencing used immunoSEQ v3. This table comes from immunoSEQ multiplex PCR, and its TCRdb copy is limited to in-frame clones, with some not included. The repertoire has around 26,000 clones, approximately 57% of them found once; the top ten carry roughly 16%. Material: tumor tissue, obtained at baseline. These receptors originate from a woman aged 25-85 years with non-small cell lung cancer.

The V gene is TRBV19, the J gene TRBJ1-1; D is perhaps TRBD1 (5 bases). V lost 5 bases, J lost 5 bases, and 18 bases lay in between. The V gene's germline CDR1 is LNHDA and CDR2 SQIVND (reference sequence). CDR3 size: 15 residues. CDR3 sequence: CASSPGSPGPTEAFF. CDR3 nucleotide sequence: TGTGCCAGTAGTCCGGGGTCCCCGGGGCCGACTGAAGCTTTCTTT.

The count of this clone is one. The rearrangement joins TRBV1 to TRBJ2-2; TRBD2, the table's D call, lacks a check against the DNA. TRBV1 is listed as a pseudogene. The CDR3 has 15 residues. For the CDR3, the DNA is TGCACCAGCAGAAGGAAGCGGTCGAACACCGGGGAGCTGTTTTTT. Its translation: CTSRRKRSNTGELFF.

The chain combines TRBV7-2 with TRBJ2-2, with 8 bases aligning to TRBD1. Germline assignment: CDR1 SGHTA and CDR2 FQGNSA. CDR3 length: 16 amino acids. V lost 5 bases to trimming and J lost 1 base; unmatched junction nucleotides: 6. The CDR3: CASSRRQGLNTGELFF. The CDR3 bases are TGTGCCAGCAGCCGGAGACAGGGGCTGAACACCGGGGAGCTGTTTTTT. The variable domain in full, with the rest retrieved from reference TRBV7-2 and TRBJ2-2, is GAGVSQSPSNKVTEKGKDVELRCDPISGHTALYWYRQSLGQGLEFLIYFQGNSAPDKSGLPSDRFSAERTGGSVSTLTIQRTQQEDSAVYLCASSRRQGLNTGELFFGEGSRLTVL.

This rearrangement joins TRBV2 to TRBJ2-2, with a tentative D call TRBD2 (5 bases). The germline gives CDR1 SNHLY, CDR2 FYNNEI. The CDR3 contains 15 residues. The V end was cut by 5 bases, the J end by 5 bases, with 15 bases between. As DNA, the CDR3 is TGTGCCAGCAGTCCAGCCGACGGGGTTACCGGGGAGCTGTTTTTT. Translation: CASSPADGVTGELFF.

In its sample, this clone was seen a few times. The chain links TRBV18 to TRBJ2-1, with D possibly matching TRBD1 (6 bases). The CDR3 runs to 13 residues. Per the germline V gene, CDR1 is KGHSH and CDR2 is LQKENI. Trimming took off 3 bases at V and 8 bases at J, with 11 bases between the two ends. CDR3 region: CASSPDSADEQFF. The DNA of the CDR3 is TGTGCCAGCTCACCGGACAGTGCCGATGAGCAGTTCTTC.

The rearrangement links TRBV11-2 to TRBJ2-2, with no clear D. Germline CDR1 and CDR2: SGHAT and FQNNGV. The V end was cut by 3 bases, the J end by 3 bases, with 8 bases between. This CDR3 has 14 residues. CDR3 nucleotide sequence: TGTGCCAGCAGCTTCTCCCCTCACACCGGGGAGCTGTTTTTT. Its translation is CASSFSPHTGELFF.

This rearrangement joins TRBV12-5 to TRBJ1-3; 8 bases fit TRBD1. V was pared by 4 bases and J by 3 bases, with 5 bases of the junction left unmatched. The length of the CDR3 is 15 residues. Looked up from germline, CDR1 is LGHNT and CDR2 is FRNRAP. CDR3 nucleotide sequence: TGTGCTAGTGGTTCTGGACAGGGCATTGGAAACACCATATATTTT. Its protein is CASGSGQGIGNTIYF.

V usage is TRBV18 and J usage is TRBJ2-4; 9 bases agree with TRBD2. The ends lost 1 base at V and 1 base at J; junction bases unmatched: 8. The CDR3 totals 18 residues. Looked up from germline, CDR1 is KGHSH and CDR2 is LQKENI. Written as DNA, the CDR3 is TGTGCCAGCTCACCACTAGGCGGGAGGGCCGATGCCAAAAACATTCAGTACTTC. It yields the protein CASSPLGGRADAKNIQYF. The variable domain in full, completed from reference TRBV18 and TRBJ2-4, reads NAGVMQNPRHLVRRRGQEARLRCSPMKGHSHVYWYRQLPEEGLKFMVYLQKENIIDESGMPKERFSAEFPKEGPSILRIQQVVRGDSAAYFCASSPLGGRADAKNIQYFGAGTRLSVL.

Many counts were recorded for this clone. The chain is built from TRBV4-2 and TRBJ2-1, with TRBD2 identical over 16 bases. Germline loops: CDR1 LGHNA, CDR2 YNFKEQ. This CDR3 contains 17 residues. V shed 4 bases and J 7 bases; nucleotides not matched to a gene: 7. CDR3 nucleotide sequence: TGTGCCAGCAGCCCCGGGACTAGCGGGAGGGCCGGAAATGAGCAGTTCTTC. It encodes CASSPGTSGRAGNEQFF.

The chain combines TRBV30 with TRBJ2-7; tentatively, D is TRBD1 (5 bases). In germline, CDR1 is GTSNPN, CDR2 SVGIG (reference sequence). The CDR3 is 9 residues long. The CDR3 DNA reads as TGTTTCTTGGACAACGAGCAGTACTTC. This encodes CFLDNEQYF.

This clone was seen once. The rearrangement links TRBV4-2 to TRBJ2-7; TRBD2 agrees at 13 bases. J lost 0 bases, V lost 2 bases, and 10 bases had no gene match. The germline CDR1 and CDR2 sequences are LGHNA and YNFKEQ. The CDR3 loop spans 19 amino acids. CDR3 residues: CASSQRLAGGTQSSYEQYF. The CDR3 DNA follows: TGTGCCAGCAGCCAACGACTAGCGGGAGGAACACAGAGCTCCTACGAGCAGTACTTC.

The gene calls are TRBV18 and TRBJ1-1; 7 bases match TRBD1. Trimming cost V 5 bases and J 5 bases; bases outside gene matches: 8. The germline CDR1 and CDR2 sequences are KGHSH and LQKENI. CDR3 length equals 14 residues. The CDR3 spells CASSVRGGQTEAFF. In DNA form, the CDR3 reads TGTGCCAGCTCAGTCCGAGGGGGCCAGACTGAAGCTTTCTTT.

The chain is built from TRBV29-1 and TRBJ2-5; 14 positions agree with TRBD2. Germline CDR1 reads SQVTM; CDR2 reads ANQGSEA. Trimming at V came to 3 bases and at J to 7 bases, leaving 1 base not matched to a gene. This CDR3 contains 13 residues. CDR3 sequence: CSVDGTSGGTQYF. The CDR3 DNA sequence: TGCAGCGTTGACGGGACTAGCGGGGGGACCCAGTACTTC.

V usage is TRBV29-1 and J usage is TRBJ2-2; D might be TRBD1 (5 bases). The CDR3 extends over 13 amino acids. Per germline, CDR1 SQVTM and CDR2 ANQGSEA. With 5 bases removed from V and 6 bases from J, the gap between germline ends came to 13 bases. The CDR3 sequence: CSVNDRPSGELFF. DNA for the CDR3: TGCAGCGTTAATGACAGACCCTCCGGGGAGCTGTTTTTT.

The CDR3 coding sequence is TGTGCCAGTAGTATAGACAGGGGCCCAAATCAGCCCCAGCATTTT. Protein: CASSIDRGPNQPQHF. The J gene is TRBJ1-5, the V gene TRBV19; perhaps TRBD1 as D (6 bases). The CDR3 is made up of 15 amino acids. From germline, CDR1 is LNHDA and CDR2 SQIVND (reference sequence). With 0 bases removed from V and 4 bases from J, the gap between germline ends came to 10 bases.

This clone was recorded a few times. V gene TRBV30 combines with J gene TRBJ1-4; a weak D match, TRBD1 (5 bases). The germline CDR1 and CDR2 sequences are GTSNPN and SVGIG (reference sequence). V was shortened by 2 bases and J by 2 bases, with 12 bases between the two germline ends. CDR3 length: 15 amino acids. The CDR3 loop is CAWSPWEGTNEKLFF. The DNA of the CDR3 is TGTGCCTGGAGTCCTTGGGAGGGGACTAATGAAAAACTGTTTTTT.

The chain links TRBV20-1 to TRBJ2-3; D is uncertain. V lost 2 bases and J lost 4, with 4 bases in between. CDR1 and CDR2 from the germline V gene are DFQATT and SNEGSKA (reference sequence). The CDR3 covers 11 residues. Written as DNA, the CDR3 is TGCAGTGCTAGACGCCCAGATACGCAGTATTTT. Translating it yields CSARRPDTQYF.

V gene TRBV7-2 combines with J gene TRBJ2-2, with D unclear. This CDR3 region has 14 residues. From germline, CDR1 is SGHTA and CDR2 FQGNSA. V was shortened by 5 bases and J by 7 bases, with 14 bases between the two germline ends. The CDR3 reads CASSPYSRSGELFF. The CDR3 DNA is TGTGCCAGCAGCCCCTACTCGAGGAGCGGGGAGCTGTTTTTT.

This clone is judged medium-sized. The gene calls are TRBV5-4 and TRBJ2-5; a weak D match, TRBD2 (6 bases). Trimming removed 4 bases at V and 8 bases at J, with 18 bases between. Germline V gene data show CDR1 as SGHNT and CDR2 as YYREEE (reference sequence). The CDR3 length is 14 residues. The CDR3 sequence: CASSRDSSGDTQYF. The DNA of the CDR3 is TGTGCCAGCAGCCGGGACTCCTCCGGTGATACCCAGTACTTC.

V usage is TRBV6-4 and J usage is TRBJ2-7; D is ambiguous. Trimming cost V 5 bases and J 1 base, with 3 bases left between them. CDR1 and CDR2 (germline): MRHNA, SNTAGT. CDR3 size: 11 residues. For the CDR3, the DNA is TGTGCCAGCAGTATTTCCTACGAGCAGTACTTC. The encoded protein is CASSISYEQYF.

This clone is categorized as medium-sized. This sequence joins TRBV11-2 and TRBJ2-3; TRBD2 is a possible D gene (7 bases). Deletions cut 2 bases from V and 4 bases from J, with 13 bases between. CDR1 and CDR2 (germline): SGHAT, FQNNGV. This CDR3 spans 15 amino acids. The CDR3 nucleotides read TGTGCCAGCAGCTTAATGGGAGGGGGGGCAGATACGCAGTATTTT. Protein sequence: CASSLMGGGADTQYF.

The genes are TRBV19 and TRBJ1-4, with a weak D call TRBD1 (5 bases). Trimming removed 5 bases at V and 5 bases at J, with 9 bases between. Germline V lookup: CDR1 LNHDA, CDR2 SQIVND (reference sequence). CDR3 length: 13 residues. CDR3 coding DNA: TGTGCCAGTAGTTCTGGGGGGAATGAAAAACTGTTTTTT. Translating gives CASSSGGNEKLFF. Based on the CDR3 plus reference TRBV19 and TRBJ1-4, the full variable domain is DGGITQSPKYLFRKEGQNVTLSCEQNLNHDAMYWYRQDPGQGLRLIYYSQIVNDFQKGDIAEGYSVSREKKESFPLTVTSAQKNPTAFYLCASSSGGNEKLFFGSGTQLSVL.

This clone is a singleton in its sample. The chain is built from TRBV9 and TRBJ2-3; 7 nucleotides line up with TRBD2. The V gene's germline CDR1 is SGDLS and CDR2 YYNGEE. The CDR3 contains 15 residues. V gave up 3 bases and J gave up 4 bases; unmatched junction bases: 8. CDR3 region: CASSEAGRVADTQYF. The DNA for the CDR3 is TGTGCCAGCAGCGAAGCGGGAAGGGTAGCAGATACGCAGTATTTT. The entire variable domain, with the rest obtained from reference TRBV9 and TRBJ2-3, is as follows: DSGVTQTPKHLITATGQRVTLRCSPRSGDLSVYWYQQSLDQGLQFLIQYYNGEERAKGNILERFSAQQFPDLHSELNLSSLELGDSALYFCASSEAGRVADTQYFGPGTRLTVL.

V and J are TRBV7-2 and TRBJ2-2, with 9 nucleotides matching TRBD2. The CDR3 is made up of 15 amino acids. The ends lost 6 bases at V and 3 bases at J; junction bases unmatched: 5. CDR1 and CDR2 (germline): SGHTA, FQGNSA. The CDR3 loop is CASRPRLADTGELFF. In DNA, the CDR3 is TGTGCCAGCAGACCACGACTAGCGGACACCGGGGAGCTGTTTTTT.

The chain carries TRBV5-1 and TRBJ2-6, with D hard to call. CDR3 length equals 15 residues. Trimming stripped 3 bases from V and 0 bases from J, with 7 bases between. The germline gives CDR1 SGHRS, CDR2 YFSETQ. The CDR3 sequence: CASSSSISGANVLTF. DNA of the CDR3: TGCGCCAGCAGCTCGTCGATCTCTGGGGCCAACGTCCTGACTTTC.

The chain is built from TRBV6-5 and TRBJ1-1, with a tentative D call TRBD1 (6 bases). CDR3 length: 15 residues. Germline V gene data show CDR1 as MNHEY and CDR2 as SVGAGI. With 7 bases removed from V and 2 bases from J, the gap between germline ends came to 17 bases. The CDR3 DNA sequence: TGTGCCAGCACTCACGGGGGGCTGGGAAACACTGAAGCTTTCTTT. It specifies CASTHGGLGNTEAFF.

The CDR3 loop is CASSLASYEQYF. DNA for the CDR3: TGTGCCAGCAGCTTGGCTTCCTACGAGCAGTACTTC. This chain links TRBV5-6 with TRBJ2-7, with D uncertain. The CDR3 has 12 amino acids. Germline loops: CDR1 SGHDT, CDR2 YYEEEE. With 0 bases removed from V and 1 base from J, the gap between germline ends came to 2 bases.